The 22 T cell receptor beta chains listed next were all sequenced from one sample in a study of cytomegalovirus exposure and HLA in healthy donors. PCR was performed using 60 Vbeta and 13 Jbeta primers. TCRdb's copy holds only in-frame clones and misses some; the assay was immunoSEQ multiplex PCR. This table has around 150,000 clones, over 60% appearing once. Input material: PBMCs. All receptors derive from a young woman in good health and CMV-seropositive.

In this sample, this clone turned up a few times. The rearrangement uses TRBV20-1 and TRBJ2-5; D is possibly TRBD2 (5 bases). Trimming took 6 bases from V and 5 from J, leaving 10 bases between them. Per germline, CDR1 DFQATT and CDR2 SNEGSKA (reference sequence). This CDR3 contains 11 residues. The CDR3 here is CSAIAWETQYF. In nucleotides, the CDR3 is TGCAGTGCGATAGCGTGGGAGACCCAGTACTTC.

The chain's CDR3 is CASTGTGEGYTF. In DNA form, the CDR3 reads TGTGCCAGCACCGGGACAGGGGAAGGCTACACCTTC. This chain links TRBV6-6 with TRBJ1-2; 10 bases agree with TRBD1. The junction had 4 bases not matched to a gene; V was cut back by 7 bases and J by 8 bases. The CDR3 consists of 12 residues. Germline-derived CDR1 and CDR2 are MNHNY and SVGAGI (reference sequence).

The chain joins TRBV4-2 to TRBJ2-2, with a possible D match to TRBD1 (6 bases). Trimming removed 0 bases at V and 3 bases at J, with 11 bases between. Per germline, CDR1 LGHNA and CDR2 YNFKEQ. The CDR3 length is 16 residues. The CDR3 region has the DNA TGTGCCAGCAGCCAAGAGAGTTCAGGGGACACCGGGGAGCTGTTTTTT. Residues: CASSQESSGDTGELFF.

This rearrangement joins TRBV11-2 to TRBJ2-7; weak D call: TRBD2 (5 bases). Germline lookup yields CDR1 SGHAT and CDR2 FQNNGV. The CDR3 is 13 residues long. The ends were cut back, 0 bases at V and 7 bases at J, with 10 bases in the middle. The DNA of the CDR3 is TGTGCCAGCAGCTTAGAGGGAGTGGGGGAGCAGTACTTC. It is translated as CASSLEGVGEQYF.

The rearrangement links TRBV5-1 to TRBJ2-5; 9 positions agree with TRBD2. Germline CDR1 SGHRS, CDR2 YFSETQ. V gave up 7 bases and J gave up 4 bases; unmatched junction bases: 5. This CDR3 has 13 amino acids. The CDR3 bases are TGCGCCAGCGGAGCGGGAGGTCTAGAGACCCAGTACTTC. Residues: CASGAGGLETQYF.

There are a few counts of this clone. This chain's CDR3 is CASSTGNQPQHF. In DNA, the CDR3 is TGTGCCAGCAGTACAGGGAATCAGCCCCAGCATTTT. J is TRBJ1-5 and V is TRBV2, with a possible D match to TRBD1 (6 bases). V was clipped by 5 bases and J by 4 bases, with 6 bases between them. The germline CDR1 and CDR2 sequences are SNHLY and FYNNEI. CDR3 length: 12 residues.

This chain uses TRBV6-1 with TRBJ2-1; a weak D match, TRBD2 (7 bases). The CDR3 is 14 residues long. V was cut by 11 bases and J by 7 bases, with 21 bases left in between. Per germline, CDR1 MNHNS and CDR2 SASEGT. The CDR3 DNA is TGTGCCGCGACCCGGTGGGGGGGGCTGAATGAGCAGTTCTTC. Protein sequence: CAATRWGGLNEQFF.

Here the CDR3 reads CASSRFPAPEQYF. Here the CDR3 DNA reads TGTGCCAGCAGCCGATTTCCCGCGCCCGAGCAGTACTTC. J is TRBJ2-7 and V is TRBV7-2; D is uncertain. This CDR3 is 13 amino acids long. Germline assignment: CDR1 SGHTA and CDR2 FQGNSA. V lost 5 bases, J lost 6 bases, and 14 bases lay in between.

V gene TRBV30 combines with J gene TRBJ2-3, with a tentative D call TRBD1 (6 bases). Germline V CDR1 and CDR2: GTSNPN, SVGIG (reference sequence). The CDR3 length is 14 residues. The V and J ends lost 4 bases and 3 bases respectively, with 14 bases between them. This chain's CDR3 is CAWNTGWRTDTQYF. In nucleotides, the CDR3 is TGTGCCTGGAATACAGGGTGGAGGACAGATACGCAGTATTTT.

This clone was detected a few times. The gene calls are TRBV2 and TRBJ1-2; D unclear. V lost 4 bases, J lost 3 bases, and 15 bases lay in between. CDR1 is SNHLY and CDR2 is FYNNEI in the germline V gene. This CDR3 has 15 residues. The CDR3 DNA sequence: TGTGCCAGCAGTGGCATCGGGGAGCGGTACTATGGCTACACCTTC. Translating it yields CASSGIGERYYGYTF.

V is TRBV29-1 and J is TRBJ2-3; 13 bases line up with TRBD2. The ends lost 6 bases at V and 0 bases at J; junction bases unmatched: 9. The CDR3 is 17 amino acids. Looked up from germline, CDR1 is SQVTM and CDR2 is ANQGSEA. The CDR3 sequence is CSVDGLAGESSTDTQYF. Here the CDR3 DNA reads TGCAGCGTCGATGGACTAGCGGGGGAGTCTAGCACAGATACGCAGTATTTT.

The gene calls are TRBV9 and TRBJ2-2; 9 nucleotides line up with TRBD1. The CDR3 totals 15 residues. The ends lost 0 bases at V and 7 bases at J; junction bases unmatched: 4. CDR1 is SGDLS, CDR2 YYNGEE, per germline. The CDR3 is CASSVGGTGRGELFF. The CDR3 nucleotides read TGTGCCAGCAGCGTAGGAGGGACAGGGCGCGGGGAGCTGTTTTTT.

In this sample, this clone turned up a few times. The chain employs TRBV7-9 and TRBJ1-1, with 10 bases that match TRBD1. The V gene's germline CDR1 is SEHNR and CDR2 FQNEAQ (reference sequence). The length of the CDR3 is 12 residues. Unmatched junction bases numbered 8, after V lost 11 bases and J lost 8 bases. CDR3 nucleotide sequence: TGTGCCGGAAAAGACAGGGGGCGCGAAGCTTTCTTT. This translates into CAGKDRGREAFF.

The V gene is TRBV9, the J gene TRBJ2-3; TRBD1 might be the D (5 bases). Germline CDR1 is SGDLS and CDR2 is YYNGEE. V was pared by 5 bases and J by 2 bases, with 9 bases between. The CDR3 runs to 13 residues. CDR3 residues: CASRQGITDTQYF. CDR3 bases: TGTGCCAGCAGGCAGGGAATCACAGATACGCAGTATTTT.

The chain joins TRBV19 to TRBJ2-2, with 9 bases lining up with TRBD1. The CDR3 length is 17 residues. Germline V CDR1 and CDR2: LNHDA, SQIVND (reference sequence). V shed 4 bases, J shed 3 bases, and the junction held 9 bases outside the gene matches. This chain's CDR3 is CASSTRRDRVDTGELFF. CDR3 DNA: TGTGCCAGTAGTACGCGCCGGGACAGGGTGGACACCGGGGAGCTGTTTTTT.

This sequence joins TRBV10-2 and TRBJ2-7, with TRBD1 matching over 8 bases. Trimming cost V 6 bases and J 3 bases; bases outside gene matches: 1. Germline V gene lookup returns CDR1 WSHSY and CDR2 SAAADI. The CDR3 covers 12 residues. CDR3 bases: TGCGCCAGCAGGGACAGGGACTACGAGCAGTACTTC. It encodes CASRDRDYEQYF.

This clone occurred a few times. The J gene is TRBJ1-1, the V gene TRBV28, with 8 bases fitting TRBD1. Unmatched junction bases numbered 11, after V lost 5 bases and J lost 6 bases. Germline V gives CDR1 MDHEN, CDR2 SYDVKM. This CDR3 region has 15 residues. CDR3 nucleotide sequence: TGTGCCAGCAGTCAGGACAGGGAACTCCTACCTGAAGCTTTCTTT. Protein product: CASSQDRELLPEAFF.

The chain uses TRBV27 and TRBJ2-1; 7 nucleotides agree with TRBD2. The V segment lost 6 bases and the J segment 0 bases; nucleotides outside the gene matches: 8. Germline V gives CDR1 MNHEY, CDR2 SMNVEV (reference sequence). The CDR3 consists of 16 residues. In DNA, the CDR3 is TGTGCCAGCAGCCTTAGCGGGCGTAGCTCCTACAATGAGCAGTTCTTC. Translated: CASSLSGRSSYNEQFF.

The chain has TRBV14 and TRBJ2-7; 11 nucleotides align to TRBD1. The germline gives CDR1 SGHDN, CDR2 FVKESK. This CDR3 region has 15 residues. V shed 4 bases and J 0 bases; nucleotides not matched to a gene: 2. The CDR3: CASSPGQGVSYEQYF. The CDR3 nucleotides are TGTGCCAGCAGCCCGGGACAGGGGGTCTCCTACGAGCAGTACTTC. The entire variable domain, with the rest obtained from reference TRBV14 and TRBJ2-7, is as follows: EAGVTQFPSHSVIEKGQTVTLRCDPISGHDNLYWYRRVMGKEIKFLLHFVKESKQDESGMPNNRFLAERTGGTYSTLKVQPAELEDSGVYFCASSPGQGVSYEQYFGPGTRLTVT.

A few counts support this clone. The V gene is TRBV30, the J gene TRBJ2-1; D is perhaps TRBD2 (6 bases). Deletions cut 0 bases from V and 15 bases from J, with 24 bases between. CDR1 and CDR2 from the germline V gene are GTSNPN and SVGIG (reference sequence). CDR3 length: 15 residues. CDR3 in amino acids: CAWSVFSGGFLPLFF. The CDR3 DNA is TGTGCCTGGAGTGTATTTAGCGGAGGTTTCCTCCCATTGTTCTTC.

The rearrangement links TRBV19 to TRBJ2-3, with TRBD2 matching 8 bases. This CDR3 has 14 amino acids. Unmatched junction bases numbered 6, after V lost 7 bases and J lost 3 bases. Germline values: CDR1 LNHDA, CDR2 SQIVND (reference sequence). The CDR3 spells CASKWTSQTDTQYF. In DNA, the CDR3 is TGTGCCAGTAAGTGGACTAGCCAAACAGATACGCAGTATTTT.

In its sample, this clone was seen a few times. The chain couples TRBV6-1 to TRBJ2-5; D is perhaps TRBD1 (5 bases). Looked up from germline, CDR1 is MNHNS and CDR2 is SASEGT. V lost 7 bases to trimming and J lost 4 bases, with 16 bases between them. This CDR3 region has 14 residues. CDR3 region: CASKKGQGGETQYF. The DNA of the CDR3 is TGTGCCAGCAAGAAGGGGCAGGGCGGAGAGACCCAGTACTTC.